The T cell receptor beta chain under discussion was sequenced for a study of breast tumors, draining lymph nodes, adjacent tissues. Points from the study as a whole: Tumors had less TCR diversity than lymph nodes, more than nontumor tissue. The lymph node origin of tumor T cells was framed as consistent with a hypothesis, not demonstrated.

TCRdb recomputed calls from the multiplex PCR reads with MiXCR, one row per CDR3 protein. The sample has some 170,000 distinct CDR3 sequences; more than 25% are singletons. Notes on this clonotype: Its antigen is unidentified. At one of its ends the junction is not consistent with the germline gene, which may arise from a read error.

Breast cancer patients provided tissue from their axillary draining lymph nodes. The sequenced sample was axillary lymph node tissue. The clonotype originates from a female donor with breast cancer. Some clones in this sample may be carry-over from other donors' samples.

The CDR3 reads CASSLGGLVTDTQCF. Written as DNA, the CDR3 is TGCGCCAGCAGTCTAGGGGGGCTCGTCACAGATACGCAGTGTTTT. The chain is built from TRBV5-1 and TRBJ2-3; D possibly uses TRBD1 or TRBD2 (6 bases each). CDR1 is SGHRS and CDR2 is YFSETQ in the germline V gene. There are 15 residues in the CDR3.